This T cell receptor beta chain was sequenced during a study of blood T cell repertoires in COVID-19. In the study overall: Both acute and convalescent COVID-19 samples were obtained from the United States, Italy and Spain. Sample material is recorded as cDNA or gDNA derived from T cells, B-cell-depleted T cells, or PBMCs.

The CDR3 runs to 11 residues. V was shortened by 6 bases and J by 7 bases, with 9 bases between the two germline ends. Germline values: CDR1 SNHLY, CDR2 FYNNEI. Per the original data handling: Reference gene primer amplification gave nucleated cell count estimates. Clones were read by immunoSEQ multiplex PCR, and TCRdb kept only the in-frame ones, dropping some. V and J calls and clone size come straight from that table; D and trimming were deduced from the DNA. Here the sample spans 30,000 to 35,000 clones, approximately 90% being singletons. The chain couples TRBV2 to TRBJ1-2; D may be TRBD1 (5 bases). The origin of this receptor is a human donor in a cohort sampled during active COVID-19. Source material: peripheral blood. In DNA form, the CDR3 reads TGTGCCAGCAGCGTGGGGGGTGGCTACACCTTC. Its protein is CASSVGGGYTF.